The 11 T cell receptor beta chains in this list originate from one sample, sequenced in a study of control samples from healthy donors and cancer patients. Using immunoSEQ multiplex PCR, the repertoire was profiled, and TCRdb retains in-frame clones only, with some absent. The data show about 120,000 clones, with more than 75% seen just once and 1.5% to 2% held by the top ten. The material sequenced was blood. The receptors derive from a man aged 18 to 29 in good health.

This chain links TRBV6-1 with TRBJ2-5; 8 bases are shared with TRBD1. The CDR3 covers 14 residues. In germline, CDR1 is MNHNS, CDR2 SASEGT. The ends lost 3 bases at V and 3 bases at J; junction bases unmatched: 3. In DNA, the CDR3 is TGTGCCAGCAGTGAGGCGGACAGGGAAGAGACCCAGTACTTC. It translates to CASSEADREETQYF.

The V call is TRBV7-2, the J call TRBJ2-1; D remains unclear. Per the germline V gene, CDR1 is SGHTA and CDR2 is FQGNSA. V dropped 7 bases and J dropped 0 bases, with 13 bases sitting between them. CDR3 size: 15 residues. CDR3: CASTLGWGSYNEQFF. The CDR3 DNA follows: TGTGCCAGCACCCTAGGTTGGGGCTCCTACAATGAGCAGTTCTTC.

The genes are TRBV28 and TRBJ1-1, with D uncertain. Germline V gives CDR1 MDHEN, CDR2 SYDVKM. The germline V and J ends were trimmed by 7 bases and 2 bases, with 8 bases remaining between them. This CDR3 region has 12 residues. CDR3 amino acids: CASTLFNTEAFF. Here the CDR3 DNA reads TGTGCCAGCACGCTGTTTAACACTGAAGCTTTCTTT. The full variable domain, with the rest looked up from reference TRBV28 and TRBJ1-1, is DVKVTQSSRYLVKRTGEKVFLECVQDMDHENMFWYRQDPGLGLRLIYFSYDVKMKEKGDIPEGYSVSREKKERFSLILESASTNQTSMYLCASTLFNTEAFFGQGTRLTVV.

V gene TRBV9 combines with J gene TRBJ2-5, with unresolved D. The CDR3 sequence is 14 residues long. In germline, CDR1 is SGDLS, CDR2 YYNGEE. V was pared by 0 bases and J by 1 base, with 7 bases between. Written as DNA, the CDR3 is TGTGCCAGCAGCGTAGCAAACACCCAAGAGACCCAGTACTTC. Protein sequence: CASSVANTQETQYF.

The chain carries TRBV27 and TRBJ1-2; 10 bases are a match to TRBD1. J gave up 5 bases and V 6 bases, and 6 bases lay outside the gene matches. Per germline, CDR1 MNHEY and CDR2 SMNVEV (reference sequence). This CDR3 region has 14 residues. The CDR3 loop reads CASSQDRGLYGYTF. The CDR3 nucleotides read TGTGCCAGCAGCCAAGACAGGGGGCTGTATGGCTACACCTTC.

The chain joins TRBV28 to TRBJ2-7, with D perhaps being TRBD1 or TRBD2 (7 bases each). The CDR3 loop spans 15 amino acids. The ends were cut back, 6 bases at V and 5 bases at J, with 20 bases in the middle. Germline V gene lookup returns CDR1 MDHEN and CDR2 SYDVKM. The CDR3 bases are TGTGCCAGCAGCCCCTGGCGCAGGGGGGGGAACGAGCAGTACTTC. Translated, it gives CASSPWRRGGNEQYF.

The chain joins TRBV28 to TRBJ2-7; the match to TRBD1 covers 8 bases. V shed 6 bases and J 9 bases; nucleotides not matched to a gene: 4. In germline, CDR1 is MDHEN, CDR2 SYDVKM. The CDR3 has 11 residues. CDR3 sequence: CASSRTGRQYF. The CDR3 bases are TGTGCCAGCAGCCGGACAGGGAGGCAGTACTTC.

The CDR3: CASSWGTGGTEAFF. CDR3 sequence (DNA): TGTGCCAGCAGCTGGGGGACAGGGGGCACTGAAGCTTTCTTT. The chain recombines TRBV7-9 with TRBJ1-1; TRBD1 matches at 11 bases. Germline-derived CDR1 and CDR2 are SEHNR and FQNEAQ (reference sequence). CDR3 length: 14 amino acids. Trimming at V came to 4 bases and at J to 4 bases, leaving 2 bases not matched to a gene.

The V call is TRBV29-1, the J call TRBJ1-1; the match to TRBD1 covers 7 bases. The V gene end was trimmed by 7 bases and the J gene end by 2 bases; junction bases not matched to a gene: 4. The CDR3 has 12 residues. Germline V gene sequence: CDR1 SQVTM, CDR2 ANQGSEA. The CDR3 is CSGDRVNTEAFF. The DNA for the CDR3 is TGCAGCGGAGACAGGGTAAACACTGAAGCTTTCTTT.

The V and J genes are TRBV7-2 and TRBJ2-7, with 8 bases lining up with TRBD2. The J segment lost 0 bases and the V segment lost 2 bases, leaving 3 bases of the junction unmatched. Per germline, CDR1 SGHTA and CDR2 FQGNSA. The CDR3 is 15 residues long. The CDR3 loop reads CASSLRGRSSYEQYF. DNA for the CDR3: TGTGCCAGCAGCTTACGCGGGAGGAGCTCCTACGAGCAGTACTTC.

J is TRBJ2-3 and V is TRBV6-6; D not certain. The CDR3 totals 12 residues. Germline V gene sequence: CDR1 MNHNY, CDR2 SVGAGI (reference sequence). V lost 10 bases and J lost 2, with 10 bases in between. The CDR3, as DNA: TGTGCCACCTCAAGAACCACAGATACGCAGTATTTT. Translation gives CATSRTTDTQYF.